This T cell receptor beta chain comes out of a study of T cells in tuberculosis. Study details: A South African cohort included IGRA-negative adolescents, latently infected IGRA-positive adolescents and adults with active tuberculosis.

The protocol was immunoSEQ multiplex PCR, while the TCRdb copy is restricted to in-frame clones and leaves out a portion. The sample holds more than 30,000 clones; almost 95% are singletons and the top ten take around 10%. Sequencing was carried out using PBMCs. The sequence was obtained from a donor aged 5 to 30 with latent tuberculosis or without tuberculosis infection. Some clones in this sample may be carry-over from other donors' samples.

In nucleotides, the CDR3 is TGCGCCAGCAGTGAGTTCGGGACAGGGTCAGAGACCCAGTACTTC. As protein: CASSEFGTGSETQYF. The J gene is TRBJ2-5, the V gene TRBV10-1; TRBD1 matches at 9 bases. The J segment lost 4 bases and the V segment lost 1 base, leaving 4 bases of the junction unmatched. Germline values: CDR1 WNHNN, CDR2 SYGVQD (reference sequence). This CDR3 has 15 amino acids.